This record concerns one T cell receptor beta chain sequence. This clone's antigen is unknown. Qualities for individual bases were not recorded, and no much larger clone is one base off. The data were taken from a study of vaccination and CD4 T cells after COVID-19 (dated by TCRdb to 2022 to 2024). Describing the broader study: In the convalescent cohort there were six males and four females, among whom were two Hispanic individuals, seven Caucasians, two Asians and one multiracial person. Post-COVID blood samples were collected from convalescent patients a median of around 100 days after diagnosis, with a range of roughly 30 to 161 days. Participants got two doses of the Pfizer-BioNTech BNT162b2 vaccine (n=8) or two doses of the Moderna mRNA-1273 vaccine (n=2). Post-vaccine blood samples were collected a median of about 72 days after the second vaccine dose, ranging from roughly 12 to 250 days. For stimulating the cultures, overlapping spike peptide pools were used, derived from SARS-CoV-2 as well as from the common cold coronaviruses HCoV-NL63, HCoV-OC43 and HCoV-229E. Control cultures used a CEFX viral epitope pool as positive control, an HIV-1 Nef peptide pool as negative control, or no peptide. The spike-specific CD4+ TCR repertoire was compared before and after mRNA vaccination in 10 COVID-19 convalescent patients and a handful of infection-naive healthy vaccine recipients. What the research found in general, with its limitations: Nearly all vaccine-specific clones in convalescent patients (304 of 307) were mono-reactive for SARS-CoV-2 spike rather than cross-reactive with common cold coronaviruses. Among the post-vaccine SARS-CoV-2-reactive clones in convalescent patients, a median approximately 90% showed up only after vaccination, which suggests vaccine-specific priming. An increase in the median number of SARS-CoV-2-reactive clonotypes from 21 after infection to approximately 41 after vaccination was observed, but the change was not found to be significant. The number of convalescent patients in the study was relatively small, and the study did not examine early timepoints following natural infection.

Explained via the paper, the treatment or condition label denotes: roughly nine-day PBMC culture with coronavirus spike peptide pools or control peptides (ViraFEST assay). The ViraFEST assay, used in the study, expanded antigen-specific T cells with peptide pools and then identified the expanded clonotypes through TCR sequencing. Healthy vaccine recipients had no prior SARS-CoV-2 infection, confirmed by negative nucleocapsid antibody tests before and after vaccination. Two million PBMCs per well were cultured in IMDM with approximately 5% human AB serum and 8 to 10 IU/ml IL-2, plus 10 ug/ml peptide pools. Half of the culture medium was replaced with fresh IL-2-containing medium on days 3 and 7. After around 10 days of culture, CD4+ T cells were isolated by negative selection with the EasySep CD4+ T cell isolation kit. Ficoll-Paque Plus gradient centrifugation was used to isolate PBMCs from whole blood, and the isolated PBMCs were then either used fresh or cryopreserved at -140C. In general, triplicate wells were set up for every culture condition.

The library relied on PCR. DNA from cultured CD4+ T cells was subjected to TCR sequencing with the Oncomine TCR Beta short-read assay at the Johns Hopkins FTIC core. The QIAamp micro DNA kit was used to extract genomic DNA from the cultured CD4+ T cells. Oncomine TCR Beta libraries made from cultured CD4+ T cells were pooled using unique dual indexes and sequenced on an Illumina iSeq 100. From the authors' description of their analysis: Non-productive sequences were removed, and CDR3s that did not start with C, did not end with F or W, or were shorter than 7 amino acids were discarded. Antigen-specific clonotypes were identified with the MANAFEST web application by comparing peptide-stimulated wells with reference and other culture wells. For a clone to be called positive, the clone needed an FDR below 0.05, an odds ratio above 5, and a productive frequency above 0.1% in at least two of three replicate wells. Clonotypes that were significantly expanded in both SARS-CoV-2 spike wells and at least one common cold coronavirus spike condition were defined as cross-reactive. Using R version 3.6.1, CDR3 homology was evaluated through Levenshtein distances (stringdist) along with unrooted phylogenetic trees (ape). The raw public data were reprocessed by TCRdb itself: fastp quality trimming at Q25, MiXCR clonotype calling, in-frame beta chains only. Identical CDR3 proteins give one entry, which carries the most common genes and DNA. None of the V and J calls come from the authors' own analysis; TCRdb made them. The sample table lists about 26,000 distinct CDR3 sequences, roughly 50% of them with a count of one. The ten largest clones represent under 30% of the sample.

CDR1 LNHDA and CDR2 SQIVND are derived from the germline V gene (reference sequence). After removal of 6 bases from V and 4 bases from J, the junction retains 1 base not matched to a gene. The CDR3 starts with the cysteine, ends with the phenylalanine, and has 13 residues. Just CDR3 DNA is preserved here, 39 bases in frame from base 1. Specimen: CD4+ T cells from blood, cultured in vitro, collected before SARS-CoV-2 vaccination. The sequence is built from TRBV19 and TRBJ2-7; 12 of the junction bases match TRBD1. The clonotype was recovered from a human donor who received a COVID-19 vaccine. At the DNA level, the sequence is TGTGCCAGTAGGGGACAGGGGGCTTACGAGCAGTACTTC. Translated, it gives CASRGQGAYEQYF. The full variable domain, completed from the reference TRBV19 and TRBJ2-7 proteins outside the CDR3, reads DGGITQSPKYLFRKEGQNVTLSCEQNLNHDAMYWYRQDPGQGLRLIYYSQIVNDFQKGDIAEGYSVSREKKESFPLTVTSAQKNPTAFYLCASRGQGAYEQYFGPGTRLTVT.